This TCR beta chain was profiled in a study of CD8+CD57+ T cells in acquired aplastic anemia. Concerning this clonotype: The antigen remains unidentified.

Findings and limits, study-wide: Any difference that existed in CD8+ Simpson's diversity between patients and controls was not significant. A set of twenty-nine CD8+ CDR3 sequences was shared between patients and controls, and these sequences appeared highly expressed in patients.

CDR3 length: 16 residues. CDR1 KGHDR and CDR2 SFDVKD come from the germline V gene. J was trimmed by 2 bases and V by 6 bases; bases with no gene match: 4. Profiling that covered TCR beta VDJ and CDR3 relied on genomic DNA as its template. TCRdb re-called the reads with MiXCR, one entry per CDR3 protein. This table holds some 200,000 distinct CDR3 sequences, approximately 52% found once. Individuals selected for sequencing had exhibited CD8+CD57+ cell expansion on flow cytometry. Sampling of blood occurred while the patients had still received no therapy. This rearrangement joins TRBV24-1 to TRBJ2-5; the match to TRBD2 covers 14 bases. This clonotype originated in a human donor with aplastic anemia. The material sequenced was sorted CD4+, CD8+, or CD8+CD57+ T cells (not recorded which) from PBMCs. CDR3 sequence: CATSTGTSGSQETQYF. CDR3 sequence (DNA): TGTGCCACCAGTACCGGGACTAGCGGGAGTCAAGAGACCCAGTACTTC.